The T cell receptor (beta chain) under discussion was sequenced for a study of neurological immune-mediated disorders. TCRdb used MiXCR to reprocess the 5' RACE reads, holding one entry per CDR3 protein. The sample contains tens of thousands of distinct CDR3 sequences, about 13% of which appear only once. The ends were cut back, 5 bases at V and 7 bases at J, with 8 bases in the middle. The CDR3 is made up of 12 amino acids. Per the germline V gene, CDR1 is SGHTA and CDR2 is FQGNSA. This clonotype was detected ten times or more. The clonotype comes from a woman in her fifties or sixties with HTLV-1-associated myelopathy (HAM/TSP). The sequencing input was PBMCs. This chain connects TRBV7-2 to TRBJ1-4; weak D call: TRBD1 (5 bases). The CDR3 spells CASSGQREKLFF. The CDR3 nucleotides read TGTGCCAGCAGCGGACAACGTGAAAAACTGTTTTTT. Complete variable domain (other parts from reference TRBV7-2 and TRBJ1-4): GAGVSQSPSNKVTEKGKDVELRCDPISGHTALYWYRQSLGQGLEFLIYFQGNSAPDKSGLPSDRFSAERTGGSVSTLTIQRTQQEDSAVYLCASSGQREKLFFGSGTQLSVL.